This entry features one T cell receptor (beta chain) sequence. Assay used: immunoSEQ multiplex PCR; TCRdb lists only in-frame clones, some missing. The sample carries 50,000 to 55,000 clones, roughly 87% recorded once. The data derive from a study of control samples from healthy donors and cancer patients. The CDR3 sequence is 14 residues long. V was pared by 4 bases and J by 6 bases, with 14 bases between. Germline CDR1 reads WNHNN; CDR2 reads SYGVQD (reference sequence). The sequenced sample was PBMCs. The V gene is TRBV10-1, the J gene TRBJ2-3; a possible D gene is TRBD2 (6 bases). The receptor was isolated from a man in his forties or fifties with colorectal cancer. CDR3 coding DNA: TGCGCCAGCAGTGTGGGACTCCTTGGGGATACGCAGTATTTT. Translated, it gives CASSVGLLGDTQYF.